This T cell receptor beta chain was documented in a study of blood T cell repertoires in COVID-19. The germline gives CDR1 LGHNA, CDR2 YNFKEQ. The CDR3 is 17 residues long. Trimming cost V 0 bases and J 5 bases, with 17 bases left between them. The data were produced by immunoSEQ multiplex PCR, yet TCRdb's version contains in-frame clones alone and is incomplete. The top ten clones hold less than 2.5% of a sample with more than 200,000 clones, about 93% of them seen once. This clone was seen once. The J gene is TRBJ2-1, the V gene TRBV4-2, with D perhaps TRBD2 (6 bases). The specimen sequenced was PBMCs or T cells enriched from blood (not recorded which). This clonotype originated in a woman aged 18 to 35 who had recovered from COVID-19. CDR3 amino acids: CASSQEVGGVGDNEQFF. The CDR3 DNA reads TGTGCCAGCAGCCAAGAGGTCGGCGGGGTGGGTGACAATGAGCAGTTCTTC.